Shown below are 12 T cell receptor beta chains from a single sample sequenced in a study of shared clonotypes between healthy human individuals. This table comes from immunoSEQ multiplex PCR, and its TCRdb copy is limited to in-frame clones, with some not included. The sample contains 2 million to 2.5 million clones, around 92% of which appear only once. Sequencing used naive CD4+ T cells from PBMCs. Subset in this sample: CD45RA+ positively selected. The receptors were gathered from a man aged 18 to 35 in good health. Some clones in this sample may be carry-over from other donors' samples.

The rearrangement joins TRBV10-3 to TRBJ2-3, with 14 bases identical to TRBD2. Losses at the gene ends were 10 bases for V and 4 bases for J; bases not matched to a gene: 7. Germline CDR1 ENHRY, CDR2 SYGVKD. The CDR3 is 15 amino acids. The CDR3 region is CATTGTSGSADTQYF. CDR3 nucleotides: TGTGCCACAACCGGGACTAGCGGGAGTGCAGATACGCAGTATTTT.

CDR3 coding DNA: TGTGCCAGCAGTCTGCGCCCGGGACTAGCGTTAAACAATGAGCAGTTCTTC. Amino acids: CASSLRPGLALNNEQFF. The gene calls are TRBV27 and TRBJ2-1; 10 nucleotides line up with TRBD2. Unmatched junction bases numbered 12, after V lost 5 bases and J lost 5 bases. The CDR3 runs to 17 residues. Germline CDR1 reads MNHEY; CDR2 reads SMNVEV (reference sequence).

Concerning this clone itself: This CDR3 is also generated by other DNA sequences in the sample. V is TRBV11-2 and J is TRBJ2-3; D remains unclear. The CDR3 sequence is 14 residues long. V gave up 1 base and J gave up 0 bases, with 5 bases separating them. The V gene's germline CDR1 is SGHAT and CDR2 FQNNGV. CDR3 DNA sequence: TGTGCCAGCAGCTTAGGTCGGAGCACAGATACGCAGTATTTT. It codes for CASSLGRSTDTQYF.

In this sample, this clone turned up once. The V and J genes are TRBV18 and TRBJ2-7, with a possible D match to TRBD1 (5 bases). Germline V CDR1 and CDR2: KGHSH, LQKENI. V gave up 0 bases and J gave up 5 bases, with 14 bases separating them. The CDR3 runs to 15 residues. The CDR3 nucleotides are TGTGCCAGCTCACCACCCTCGGCCAGGGCGGACGAGCAGTACTTC. Translated, it gives CASSPPSARADEQYF.

J is TRBJ2-7 and V is TRBV7-6, with a weak D call TRBD2 (6 bases). This CDR3 contains 16 residues. The germline CDR1 and CDR2 sequences are SGHVS and FNYEAQ. V was shortened by 2 bases and J by 7 bases, with 21 bases between the two germline ends. The CDR3 is CASSLSTGSIAGEQYF. CDR3 nucleotide sequence: TGTGCCAGCAGCTTATCTACAGGTTCTATCGCGGGGGAGCAGTACTTC.

This clone was picked up one time. V is TRBV19 and J is TRBJ2-5; D tentatively reads TRBD1 or TRBD2 (6 bases each). Germline lookup yields CDR1 LNHDA and CDR2 SQIVND (reference sequence). There are 15 residues in the CDR3. The V end lost 4 bases, the J end lost 3 bases, and 15 bases lay between the germline ends. The CDR3 protein is CASSTRRGAEETQYF. The CDR3 DNA sequence: TGTGCCAGTAGTACCAGAAGGGGGGCGGAAGAGACCCAGTACTTC.

V is TRBV18 and J is TRBJ1-2; TRBD1 might be the D (6 bases). The CDR3 runs to 13 residues. V lost 4 bases and J lost 6, with 12 bases in between. Germline loops: CDR1 KGHSH, CDR2 LQKENI. The CDR3 nucleotides are TGTGCCAGCTCACGGGGGGCGTCGGATGGCTACACCTTC. Translating it yields CASSRGASDGYTF.

The chain uses TRBV5-6 and TRBJ1-5; tentative D call: TRBD1 (5 bases). CDR3 size: 14 residues. CDR1 SGHDT and CDR2 YYEEEE come from the germline V gene. Deletions cut 5 bases from V and 2 bases from J, with 11 bases between. This CDR3 is CASSYGAGNQPQHF. The CDR3 DNA follows: TGTGCCAGCAGTTATGGGGCTGGCAATCAGCCCCAGCATTTT. The full variable domain, with the rest looked up from reference TRBV5-6 and TRBJ1-5, is DAGVTQSPTHLIKTRGQQVTLRCSPKSGHDTVSWYQQALGQGPQFIFQYYEEEERQRGNFPDRFSGHQFPNYSSELNVNALLLGDSALYLCASSYGAGNQPQHFGDGTRLSIL.

This sequence joins TRBV5-6 and TRBJ2-5; 8 nucleotides align to TRBD2. Germline V lookup: CDR1 SGHDT, CDR2 YYEEEE. Trimming at V came to 4 bases and at J to 5 bases, leaving 10 bases not matched to a gene. The CDR3 is 15 residues long. The CDR3 bases are TGTGCCAGCAGCAACGGACTAGCCCGGGGGGAGACCCAGTACTTC. Translation: CASSNGLARGETQYF.

V usage is TRBV28 and J usage is TRBJ1-5; maybe TRBD1 (5 bases). Germline loops: CDR1 MDHEN, CDR2 SYDVKM. The V gene lost 1 base and the J gene lost 11 bases, with 12 bases spanning the gap. The CDR3 is made up of 13 amino acids. CDR3 protein: CASSLSAGATQHF. The CDR3, as DNA: TGTGCCAGCAGTTTATCGGCTGGGGCGACCCAGCATTTT.

CDR3 in amino acids: CASSPTPRSGSSNEQFF. CDR3 DNA sequence: TGCGCCAGCAGCCCTACCCCTAGGAGCGGGAGTAGCAATGAGCAGTTCTTC. J is TRBJ2-1 and V is TRBV5-1; 8 bases are a match to TRBD2. The CDR3 covers 17 residues. The V gene end was trimmed by 4 bases and the J gene end by 6 bases; junction bases not matched to a gene: 15. CDR1 and CDR2 from the germline V gene are SGHRS and YFSETQ.

The genes are TRBV28 and TRBJ2-5; 10 bases line up with TRBD1. Germline V gene lookup returns CDR1 MDHEN and CDR2 SYDVKM. CDR3 length: 14 residues. J lost 4 bases, V lost 5 bases, and 4 bases had no gene match. This CDR3 reads CASSKRDRGETQYF. The CDR3 coding sequence is TGTGCCAGCAGTAAACGGGACAGGGGAGAGACCCAGTACTTC.